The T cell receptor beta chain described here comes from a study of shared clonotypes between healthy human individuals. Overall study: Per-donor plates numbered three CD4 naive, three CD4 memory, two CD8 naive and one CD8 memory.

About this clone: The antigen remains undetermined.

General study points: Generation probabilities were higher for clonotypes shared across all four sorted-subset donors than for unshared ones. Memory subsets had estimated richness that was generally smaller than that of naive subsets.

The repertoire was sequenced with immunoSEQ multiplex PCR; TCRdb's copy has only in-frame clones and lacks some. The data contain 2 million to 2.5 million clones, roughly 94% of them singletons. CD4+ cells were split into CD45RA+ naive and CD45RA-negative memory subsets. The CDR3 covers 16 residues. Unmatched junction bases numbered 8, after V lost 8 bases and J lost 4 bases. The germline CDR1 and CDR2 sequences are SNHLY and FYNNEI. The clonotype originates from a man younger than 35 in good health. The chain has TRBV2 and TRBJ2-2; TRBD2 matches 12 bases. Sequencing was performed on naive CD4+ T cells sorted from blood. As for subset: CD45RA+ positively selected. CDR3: CASLSTSGGSTGELFF. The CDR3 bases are TGTGCCAGCCTCTCGACTAGCGGGGGATCCACCGGGGAGCTGTTTTTT.